Listed below are T cell receptor beta chains from one sample, sequenced in a study of T-cell reconstitution after alpha-beta-depleted transplantation in children. TCRdb passed the PCR reads through MiXCR, listing each CDR3 protein once. Found here are hundreds of thousands of distinct CDR3 sequences, 10% to 15% of them singletons; the top ten hold roughly 0.84%. Sequences were derived from PBMCs, sampled before TCRalphabeta/CD19-depleted stem cell transplant. The receptors here all came from a girl aged 2-10 years with congenital amegakaryocytic thrombocytopenia, due to receive a stem cell transplant. Both conserved end residues are part of each CDR3.

CDR3 length	V gene	J gene	CDR3 protein
13	TRBV7-3	TRBJ2-7	CASSVGQGSEQYF
15	TRBV27	TRBJ2-3	CASSLLGGLAGPQYF
14	TRBV7-9	TRBJ2-7	CASSLGEVAWEQYF
16	TRBV7-2	TRBJ2-1	CASSLAPSGRYNEQFF
15	TRBV20-1	TRBJ2-7	CSAKQAQGLVYEQYF
16	TRBV6-5	TRBJ2-3	CASSLTGGGGTDTQYF
16	TRBV20-1	TRBJ2-7	CSARGIRQTSSYEQYF
14	TRBV12-3/TRBV12-4	TRBJ2-3	CASSLAGGRDTQYF
14	TRBV20-1	TRBJ2-7	CSARDRGASYEQYF
18	TRBV5-1	TRBJ2-3	CASSLDPGGIPSTDTQYF
14	TRBV28	TRBJ2-1	CATTIWTSHNELFF
16	TRBV15	TRBJ2-2	CATSKGEESVWGELFF
15	TRBV28	TRBJ2-4	CASSLPWQGQNIQYF
13	TRBV6-1	TRBJ1-2	CASSEWTGDGYTF
15	TRBV6-5	TRBJ2-3	CASSSLAISTDTQYF
12	TRBV7-6	TRBJ2-3	CASSLYADTQYF
16	TRBV12-3/TRBV12-4	TRBJ2-6	CASSSRDSQGANVLTF
14	TRBV15	TRBJ2-1	CATMDRFSYNEQFF
15	TRBV7-2	TRBJ2-1	CASSWTSGRSDEQFF
11	TRBV15	TRBJ2-3	CATWTGYTQYF
15	TRBV24-1	TRBJ2-3	CATSDPRLVPDTQYF
17	TRBV2	TRBJ2-7	CASSVPAELAISYEQYF
14	TRBV29-1	TRBJ2-3	CSVEVIASTDTQYF
15	TRBV11-2	TRBJ2-5	CASSLDTGFQETQYF
15	TRBV20-1	TRBJ2-5	CSASNVGGAMETQYF
15	TRBV11-2	TRBJ2-7	CASSSSPTSGSEQYF
14	TRBV5-1	TRBJ2-1	CASTVRARGYEQFF
14	TRBV12-3/TRBV12-4	TRBJ2-5	CASSLNGRKETQYF
17	TRBV12-3/TRBV12-4	TRBJ2-1	CASSLTIAGGKYNEQFF